The 5 T cell receptor beta chains below come from one sample, sequenced in a study of technical replicates of blood from several donors. Profiling relied on immunoSEQ multiplex PCR, and the TCRdb table lists in-frame clones only, not all of them. This table has about 63,000 clones, around nine tenths appearing once. The source material was PBMCs. The receptors shown here come from a human donor in good health. Some clones in this sample may be carry-over from other donors' samples.

This sequence joins TRBV30 and TRBJ2-7, with TRBD1 as a possible D gene (8 bases). V was shortened by 3 bases and J by 3 bases, with 15 bases between the two germline ends. This CDR3 has 14 amino acids. The germline V gene has CDR1 GTSNPN and CDR2 SVGIG (reference sequence). The CDR3 bases are TGTGCCTGGAGGGGGGGGGACAGGTACTACGAGCAGTACTTC. Its protein is CAWRGGDRYYEQYF.

In its sample, this clone was seen a few times. V gene TRBV4-1 combines with J gene TRBJ2-5; possibly TRBD1 for D (6 bases). Germline assignment: CDR1 MGHRA and CDR2 YSYEKL. This CDR3 region has 14 residues. Trimming left V 3 bases short and J 1 base short, with 9 bases between. The CDR3 coding sequence is TGCGCCAGCAGCCAGGACAGCTTCCAAGAGACCCAGTACTTC. Residues: CASSQDSFQETQYF.

This chain joins TRBV2 and TRBJ2-2; 9 positions match TRBD1. The germline gives CDR1 SNHLY, CDR2 FYNNEI. After removal of 6 bases from V and 5 bases from J, the junction contained 7 bases not matched to a gene. The CDR3 loop spans 15 amino acids. Here the CDR3 reads CASSPNRGRTGELFF. The CDR3 nucleotides read TGTGCCAGCAGCCCTAACAGGGGGCGGACCGGGGAGCTGTTTTTT.

V gene TRBV2 combines with J gene TRBJ2-3; D perhaps matches TRBD1 (6 bases). Trimming removed 5 bases at V and 4 bases at J, with 10 bases between. CDR1 is SNHLY, CDR2 FYNNEI, per germline. The CDR3 totals 13 residues. The CDR3 DNA reads as TGTGCCAGCAGTTTACGACAGGCAGATACGCAGTATTTT. It is translated as CASSLRQADTQYF.

V is TRBV25-1 and J is TRBJ1-2, with 7 nucleotides matching TRBD1. The V gene's germline CDR1 is MGHDK and CDR2 SYGVNS. The CDR3 loop spans 14 amino acids. After removal of 2 bases from V and 6 bases from J, the junction contained 6 bases not matched to a gene. The CDR3 sequence: CASSESGRGDGYTF. The CDR3 region has the DNA TGTGCCAGCAGTGAAAGCGGCAGGGGGGATGGCTACACCTTC.